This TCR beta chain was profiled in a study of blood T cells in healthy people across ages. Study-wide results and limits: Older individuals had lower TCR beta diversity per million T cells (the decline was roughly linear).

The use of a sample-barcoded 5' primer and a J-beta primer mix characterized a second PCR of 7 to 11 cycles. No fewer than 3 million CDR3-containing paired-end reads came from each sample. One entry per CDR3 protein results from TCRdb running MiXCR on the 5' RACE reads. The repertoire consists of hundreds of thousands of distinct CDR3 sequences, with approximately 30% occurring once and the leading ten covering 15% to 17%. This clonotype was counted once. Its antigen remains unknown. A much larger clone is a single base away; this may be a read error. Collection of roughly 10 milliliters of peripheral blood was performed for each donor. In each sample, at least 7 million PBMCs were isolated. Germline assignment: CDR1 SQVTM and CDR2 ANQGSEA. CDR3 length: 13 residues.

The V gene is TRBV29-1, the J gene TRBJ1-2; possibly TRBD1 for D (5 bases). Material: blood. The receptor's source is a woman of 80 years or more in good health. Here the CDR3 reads CSVRQGLNCGYTF. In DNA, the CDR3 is TGCAGCGTTAGGCAGGGCCTTAACTGTGGCTACACCTTC.